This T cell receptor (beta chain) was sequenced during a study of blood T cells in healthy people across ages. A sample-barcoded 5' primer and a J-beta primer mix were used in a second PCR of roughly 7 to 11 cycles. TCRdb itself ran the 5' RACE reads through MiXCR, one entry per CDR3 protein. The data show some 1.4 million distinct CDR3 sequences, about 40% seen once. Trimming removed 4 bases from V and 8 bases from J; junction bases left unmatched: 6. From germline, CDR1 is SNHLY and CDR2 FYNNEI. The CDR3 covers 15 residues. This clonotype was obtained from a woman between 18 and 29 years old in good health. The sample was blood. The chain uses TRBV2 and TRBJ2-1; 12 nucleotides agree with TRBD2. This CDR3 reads CASSAGLAGYDEQFF. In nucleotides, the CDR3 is TGTGCCAGCAGTGCCGGACTAGCGGGGTACGATGAGCAGTTCTTC.